The subject of this entry is one T cell receptor beta chain. This entry is derived from a study of blood T cell repertoires in COVID-19. Original methodology: Counts of nucleated cells, estimated from reference gene primer amplification, were obtained. TCRdb keeps only in-frame clones here, not all; method: immunoSEQ multiplex PCR. V and J calls and clone size are copied from that table; D and trimming were computed from the DNA. Here the sample spans 150,000 to 200,000 clones, 88% being singletons. CDR1 LGHNA and CDR2 YNFKEQ come from the germline V gene. The CDR3 is 13 amino acids. The V and J ends lost 6 bases and 5 bases respectively, with 10 bases between them.

The sequencing sample was made of peripheral blood. The origin of this receptor is a woman in her thirties with acute or convalescent COVID-19. The chain employs TRBV4-2 and TRBJ2-2; unclear D gene. CDR3 residues: CASSYLGTGELFF. CDR3 in DNA: TGTGCCAGCAGTTACCTAGGAACCGGGGAGCTGTTTTTT.